This T cell receptor (beta chain) was retrieved from a study of Graves' ophthalmopathy and Graves' hyperthyroidism. This clonotype was seen a few times. The antigen is unknown. RNA transcripts served as template for amplifying TCR beta CDR3 sequences. First-round RT-PCR used HTBI primers; second-round multiplex PCR followed. TCRdb reprocessed the multiplex PCR reads with MiXCR, giving one entry per CDR3 protein. The repertoire consists of about 660,000 distinct CDR3 sequences, with approximately 39% occurring once and the leading ten covering roughly 3%. Overall study results and limits: With over 85% sensitivity and 81.08% specificity, a 13-signature model separated ophthalmopathy from stable hyperthyroidism.

The sequenced sample consisted of peripheral blood. This receptor was obtained from an adult man with Graves' ophthalmopathy.

In DNA form, the CDR3 reads TGTGCCAGCAGCCCTCCTACCTGGGGGGGCTCGAACACCGGGGAGCTGTTTTTT. Translation: CASSPPTWGGSNTGELFF. The chain carries TRBV14 and TRBJ2-2, with a possible D match to TRBD2 (7 bases). The ends were cut back, 4 bases at V and 0 bases at J, with 18 bases in the middle. The CDR3 has 18 amino acids. Germline CDR1 SGHDN, CDR2 FVKESK.